This is a list of T cell receptor beta chains from one sample in a study of cytotoxic CD8 clonotypes in ibrutinib-treated CLL. Sequenced by immunoSEQ multiplex PCR; TCRdb stores in-frame clones only, minus some. The table shows 13,000 to 15,000 clones, with 64% occurring only once. The material sequenced was PBMCs, taken before ibrutinib treatment. These receptors all come from a human donor with chronic lymphocytic leukemia. Each CDR3 is given with its conserved first and last residue. Each record gives: clone size, J gene, V gene, D gene, CDR3 DNA, CDR3 protein. A D gene is named only where the DNA matches it firmly. Not all rows give a size; the values are once, few, many and, for expanded clones, a class.

clone size: -
J gene: TRBJ1-5
V gene: TRBV5-6
D gene: -
CDR3 DNA: TGTGCCAGCAGCTTGGTTATTGGGCAGAGCAATCAGCCCCAGCATTTT
CDR3 protein: CASSLVIGQSNQPQHF

clone size: once
J gene: TRBJ2-7
V gene: TRBV10-1
D gene: TRBD1
CDR3 DNA: TGCGCCAGCAGTAGGGGACAGAGACCCTACGAGCAGTACTTC
CDR3 protein: CASSRGQRPYEQYF

clone size: -
J gene: TRBJ2-3
V gene: TRBV27
D gene: TRBD1
CDR3 DNA: TGTGCCACCCTGGGACAGGGGTGGTTCACAGATACGCAGTATTTT
CDR3 protein: CATLGQGWFTDTQYF

clone size: -
J gene: TRBJ1-2
V gene: TRBV19
D gene: TRBD1
CDR3 DNA: TGTGCCAGTAGGGCGCCGGGACAGGGTAACTATGGCTACACCTTC
CDR3 protein: CASRAPGQGNYGYTF

clone size: few
J gene: TRBJ2-5
V gene: TRBV7-9
D gene: -
CDR3 DNA: TGTGCCAGCAGCCGGTGGCAAGAGACCCAGTACTTC
CDR3 protein: CASSRWQETQYF

clone size: -
J gene: TRBJ1-1
V gene: TRBV9
D gene: -
CDR3 DNA: TGTGCCAGCAGCGTAGGGGGGGCATGGACTGAAGCTTTCTTT
CDR3 protein: CASSVGGAWTEAFF

clone size: once
J gene: TRBJ2-5
V gene: TRBV6-5
D gene: -
CDR3 DNA: TGTGCCAGCAGTGTAACAGGTGCCGACGGGACCCAGTACTTC
CDR3 protein: CASSVTGADGTQYF

clone size: -
J gene: TRBJ1-5
V gene: TRBV19
D gene: -
CDR3 DNA: TGTGCCAGTAGTATGAGACACTCTAGCAATCAGCCCCAGCATTTT
CDR3 protein: CASSMRHSSNQPQHF

clone size: -
J gene: TRBJ2-2
V gene: TRBV29-1
D gene: -
CDR3 DNA: TGCAGCGCCAGAGGGGCCGGGGAGCTGTTTTTT
CDR3 protein: CSARGAGELFF

clone size: -
J gene: TRBJ1-1
V gene: TRBV5-1
D gene: -
CDR3 DNA: TGCGCCAGCAGCTCCGACTCCATGAACACTGAAGCTTTCTTT
CDR3 protein: CASSSDSMNTEAFF